Detailed here is one TCR beta chain. This clonotype was seen at least ten times. There is no known antigen for this receptor. Nothing much larger sits one base from this clone, and base qualities are not available. The donors were around 39 Caucasian individuals from Russia, aged roughly 6 to 90 years, who were systemically healthy. Around 9.8 milliliters of peripheral blood were collected from each donor into EDTA-treated Vacutainer tubes. Ficoll-Paque density-gradient centrifugation was used to isolate PBMCs, with at least 6.5 million obtained per sample. Trizol reagent was used to extract total RNA from PBMCs, with at least 5 micrograms per sample. For every donor, flow cytometry on a PBMC aliquot measured the percentage of naive CD45RAhigh/CD27high T cells. The data were obtained in a study of blood T cells in healthy people across ages (dated by TCRdb to about 2015). Broadly, across the study: Template switching captured roughly one uniquely barcoded TCR beta cDNA molecule per two T cells in model experiments. To track age-related changes in TCR beta repertoire diversity, the study relied on deep sequencing normalized with unique cDNA molecular identifiers. The donors were divided into four age groups: young (average approximately 15 years), middle-aged (about 40), aged (approximately 59) and long-lived (82). To avoid experimental bias, donors of different ages were spread randomly across the sequencing lanes. Using the same blood draw, the study looked at two additional independent replicas of 1 million unique cDNA reads for two donors, one aged 18 to 30 and the other aged 80 or older.

The library was produced with 5' RACE. These reads were obtained on an Illumina HiSeq 2500. A second PCR of about 6 to 12 cycles was run with a J-beta primer mix and a sample-barcoded 5' primer. A template-switch 5' adaptor carrying 12 random nucleotides introduced a unique molecular identifier onto each TCR beta cDNA molecule. Each sample yielded at least 3 million CDR3-containing paired-end reads. The Mint cDNA synthesis kit, primed by a TRBC-specific oligonucleotide, was used to synthesize first-strand cDNA from all RNA. All cDNA was treated with uracil-DNA glycosylase and then went through a first 18-cycle PCR with the universal primers M1SS and BC2_uni_R. As for the original processing: Each sample was normalized by randomly selecting 1 million high-quality reads, each carrying a distinct molecular identifier. Instead of being binned into consensus sequences, reads with shared molecular identifiers were discarded. CDR3 identification, clonotype clustering and error correction used MiTCR with a Q25 quality threshold and the strictest error-elimination algorithm. A nonparametric unseen species model using Euler transformation provided a lower-bound estimate of total TCR beta diversity. TCRdb reprocessing: public reads trimmed at Q25 with fastp, clones called with MiXCR, in-frame beta chains kept. Each CDR3 protein gets just one entry, which takes the most common genes and DNA from the rows behind it. V and J calls and clone size were set by TCRdb, not the authors. The sample profile shows around 870,000 distinct CDR3 sequences; 25% to 35% of them were found once. 15% to 20% of the sample is held by the ten biggest clonotypes.

General conclusions and limits of the study: As age increased, observed TCR beta diversity per million T cells dropped in a roughly linear way, and a significant reduction was already evident by age 40. Because profiling used bulk unsorted PBMCs, naive and antigen-experienced compartments could not be compared conclusively. Estimates of total diversity from one million sequenced T cells were regarded as lower bounds and underestimates. Donor CMV infection status was unknown, potentially confounding age-related changes in expanded clonotypes. Compared with the aged group, the long-lived group had more naive CD4+ T cells, fewer expanded clones and increased TCR diversity, a pattern suggesting age selection. There was a strong correlation between observed TCR beta diversity and the percentage of naive T cells measured by flow cytometry.

Sequenced material: blood. The receptor was isolated from an elderly woman in good health.

The CDR3 region reads CASSTGQRRSPLHF. Read as DNA, the sequence is TGTGCCAGCAGTACCGGACAGCGGCGTTCACCCCTCCACTTT. Rearrangement joined TRBV12-3 or TRBV12-4 to TRBJ1-6; TRBD1 could be the D gene, as 6 bases match. V was cut back by 5 bases and J by 9 bases, leaving a gap of 14 bases between them. The CDR3, cysteine through phenylalanine, is 14 amino acids long. CDR3 DNA is the only sequence kept; it has 42 bases, read in frame from the first base.